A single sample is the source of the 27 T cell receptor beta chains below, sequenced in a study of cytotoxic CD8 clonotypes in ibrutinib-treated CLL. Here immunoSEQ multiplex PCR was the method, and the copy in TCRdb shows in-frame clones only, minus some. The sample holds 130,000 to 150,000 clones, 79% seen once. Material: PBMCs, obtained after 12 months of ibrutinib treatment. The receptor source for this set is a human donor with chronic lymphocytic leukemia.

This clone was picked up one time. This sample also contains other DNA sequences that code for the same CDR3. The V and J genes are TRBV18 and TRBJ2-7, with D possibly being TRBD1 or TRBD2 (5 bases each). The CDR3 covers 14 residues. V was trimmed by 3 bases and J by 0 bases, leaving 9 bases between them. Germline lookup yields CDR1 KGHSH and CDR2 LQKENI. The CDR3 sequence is CASSPTGASYEQYF. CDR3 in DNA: TGTGCCAGCTCACCGACCGGGGCCTCCTACGAGCAGTACTTC.

CDR3 amino acids: CASSVGGIGNQPQHF. The CDR3 DNA sequence: TGTGCCAGCAGCGTCGGAGGTATTGGCAATCAGCCCCAGCATTTT. V usage is TRBV9 and J usage is TRBJ1-5; D is unresolved. This CDR3 comprises 15 residues. V lost 2 bases, J lost 2 bases, and 11 bases lay in between. Germline values: CDR1 SGDLS, CDR2 YYNGEE.

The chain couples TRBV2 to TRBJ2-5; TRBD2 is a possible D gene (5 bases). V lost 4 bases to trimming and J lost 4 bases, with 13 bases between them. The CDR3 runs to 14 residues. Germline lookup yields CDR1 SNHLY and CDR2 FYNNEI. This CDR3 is CASSGRGRLETQYF. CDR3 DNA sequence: TGTGCCAGCAGTGGACGGGGTAGACTAGAGACCCAGTACTTC.

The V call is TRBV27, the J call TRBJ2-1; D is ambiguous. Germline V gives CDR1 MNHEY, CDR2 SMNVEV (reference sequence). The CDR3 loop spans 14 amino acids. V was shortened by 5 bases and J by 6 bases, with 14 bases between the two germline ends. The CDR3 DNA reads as TGTGCCAGCAGTACCCCGGGCTTACGCAATGAGCAGTTCTTC. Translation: CASSTPGLRNEQFF.

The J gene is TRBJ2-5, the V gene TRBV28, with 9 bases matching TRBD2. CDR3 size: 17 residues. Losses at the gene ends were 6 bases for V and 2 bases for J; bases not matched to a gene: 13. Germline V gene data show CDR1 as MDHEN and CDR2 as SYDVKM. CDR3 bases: TGTGCCAGCAGGACCCGGGGAGCGGGAGGTGGGCAAGAGACCCAGTACTTC. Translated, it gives CASRTRGAGGGQETQYF.

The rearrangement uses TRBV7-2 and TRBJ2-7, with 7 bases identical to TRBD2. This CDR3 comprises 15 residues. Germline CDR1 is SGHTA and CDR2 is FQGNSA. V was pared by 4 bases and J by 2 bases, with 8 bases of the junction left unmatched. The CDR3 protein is CASSYLLGGTYEQYF. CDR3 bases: TGTGCCAGCAGCTACCTGCTGGGGGGGACCTACGAGCAGTACTTC.

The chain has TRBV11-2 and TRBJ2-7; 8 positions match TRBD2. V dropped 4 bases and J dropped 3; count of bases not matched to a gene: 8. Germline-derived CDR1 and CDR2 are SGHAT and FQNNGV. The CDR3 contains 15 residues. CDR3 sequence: CASSSSRLANYEQYF. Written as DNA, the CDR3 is TGTGCCAGCAGCTCCTCCAGACTAGCGAACTACGAGCAGTACTTC.

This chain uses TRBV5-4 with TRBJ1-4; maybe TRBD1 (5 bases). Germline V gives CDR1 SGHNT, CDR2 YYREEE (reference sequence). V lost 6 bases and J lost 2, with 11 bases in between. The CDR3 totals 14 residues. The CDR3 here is CASTTGATNEKLFF. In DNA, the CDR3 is TGTGCCAGCACAACCGGGGCGACTAATGAAAAACTGTTTTTT.

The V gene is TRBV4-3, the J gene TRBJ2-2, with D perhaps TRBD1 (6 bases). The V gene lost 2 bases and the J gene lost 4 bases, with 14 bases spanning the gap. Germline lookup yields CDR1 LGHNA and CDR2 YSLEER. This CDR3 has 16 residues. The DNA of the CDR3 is TGCGCCAGCAGCCAAAAAGTAGCAGGGGTCACCGGGGAGCTGTTTTTT. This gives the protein CASSQKVAGVTGELFF.

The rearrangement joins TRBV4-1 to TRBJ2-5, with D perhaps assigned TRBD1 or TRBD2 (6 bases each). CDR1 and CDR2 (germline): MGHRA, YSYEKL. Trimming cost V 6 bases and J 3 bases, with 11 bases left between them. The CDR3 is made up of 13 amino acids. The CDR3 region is CASREGGKETQYF. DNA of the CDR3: TGCGCCAGCAGAGAGGGGGGTAAAGAGACCCAGTACTTC.

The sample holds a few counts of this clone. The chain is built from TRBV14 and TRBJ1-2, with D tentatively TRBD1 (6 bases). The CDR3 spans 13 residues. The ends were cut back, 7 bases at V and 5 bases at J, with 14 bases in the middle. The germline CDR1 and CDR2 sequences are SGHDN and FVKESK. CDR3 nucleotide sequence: TGTGCCAGCACCAGGGGATTAGGGTATGGCTACACCTTC. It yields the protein CASTRGLGYGYTF.

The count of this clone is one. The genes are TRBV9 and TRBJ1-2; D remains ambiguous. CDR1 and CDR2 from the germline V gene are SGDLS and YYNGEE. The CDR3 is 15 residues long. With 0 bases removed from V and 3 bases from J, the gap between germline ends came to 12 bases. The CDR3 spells CASSVAYTGHYGYTF. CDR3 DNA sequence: TGTGCCAGCAGCGTAGCTTATACGGGCCACTATGGCTACACCTTC.

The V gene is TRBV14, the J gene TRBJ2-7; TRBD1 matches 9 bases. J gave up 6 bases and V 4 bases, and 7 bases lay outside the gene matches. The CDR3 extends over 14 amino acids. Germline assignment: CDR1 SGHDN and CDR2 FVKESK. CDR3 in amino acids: CASSLWTGASEQYF. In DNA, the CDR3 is TGTGCCAGCAGCCTCTGGACAGGGGCCTCCGAGCAGTACTTC.

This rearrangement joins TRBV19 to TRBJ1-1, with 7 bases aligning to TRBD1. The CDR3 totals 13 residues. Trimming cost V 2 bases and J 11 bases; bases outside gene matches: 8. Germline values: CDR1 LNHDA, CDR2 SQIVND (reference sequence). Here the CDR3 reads CASSISRGRSAFF. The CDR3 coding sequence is TGTGCCAGTAGTATATCTAGGGGGCGAAGTGCTTTCTTT.

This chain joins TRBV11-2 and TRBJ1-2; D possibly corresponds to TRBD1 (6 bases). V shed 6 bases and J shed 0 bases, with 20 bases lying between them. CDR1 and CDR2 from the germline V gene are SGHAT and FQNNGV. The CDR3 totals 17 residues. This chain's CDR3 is CASSYGGREGANYGYTF. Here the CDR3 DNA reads TGTGCCAGCAGTTATGGGGGCAGGGAGGGAGCTAACTATGGCTACACCTTC.

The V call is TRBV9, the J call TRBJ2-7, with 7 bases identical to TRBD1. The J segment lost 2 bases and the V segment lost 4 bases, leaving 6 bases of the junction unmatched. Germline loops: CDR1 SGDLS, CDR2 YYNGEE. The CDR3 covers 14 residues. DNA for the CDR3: TGTGCCAGCAGCCAACGACAGGGTCCCTACGAGCAGTACTTC. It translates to CASSQRQGPYEQYF.

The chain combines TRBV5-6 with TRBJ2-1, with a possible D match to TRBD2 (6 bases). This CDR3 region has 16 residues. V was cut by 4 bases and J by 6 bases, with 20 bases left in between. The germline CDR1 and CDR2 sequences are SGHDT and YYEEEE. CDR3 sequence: CASSLPKAGLGNEQFF. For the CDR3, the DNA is TGTGCCAGCAGCCTACCAAAGGCGGGACTGGGCAATGAGCAGTTCTTC. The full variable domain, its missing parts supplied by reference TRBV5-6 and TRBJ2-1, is DAGVTQSPTHLIKTRGQQVTLRCSPKSGHDTVSWYQQALGQGPQFIFQYYEEEERQRGNFPDRFSGHQFPNYSSELNVNALLLGDSALYLCASSLPKAGLGNEQFFGPGTRLTVL.

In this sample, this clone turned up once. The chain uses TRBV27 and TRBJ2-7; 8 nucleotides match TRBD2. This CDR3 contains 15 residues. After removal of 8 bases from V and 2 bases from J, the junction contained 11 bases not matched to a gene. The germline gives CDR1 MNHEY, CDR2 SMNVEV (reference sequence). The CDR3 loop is CASQLRGGGAYEQYF. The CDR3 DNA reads TGTGCCAGCCAACTCCGGGGGGGAGGCGCCTACGAGCAGTACTTC.

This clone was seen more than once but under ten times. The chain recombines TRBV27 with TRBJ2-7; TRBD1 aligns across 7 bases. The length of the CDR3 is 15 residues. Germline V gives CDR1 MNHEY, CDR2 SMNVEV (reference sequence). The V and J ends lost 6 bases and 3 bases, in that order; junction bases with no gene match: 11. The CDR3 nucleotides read TGTGCCAGCAGAAAGAGGACAGGTATATTCTACGAGCAGTACTTC. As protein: CASRKRTGIFYEQYF.

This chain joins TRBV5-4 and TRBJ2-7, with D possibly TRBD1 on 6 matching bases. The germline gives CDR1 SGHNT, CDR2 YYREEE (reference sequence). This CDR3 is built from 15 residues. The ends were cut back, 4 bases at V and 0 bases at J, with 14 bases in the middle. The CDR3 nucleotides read TGTGCCAGCAGCGCGGACAGTGTCAGCTCCTACGAGCAGTACTTC. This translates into CASSADSVSSYEQYF.

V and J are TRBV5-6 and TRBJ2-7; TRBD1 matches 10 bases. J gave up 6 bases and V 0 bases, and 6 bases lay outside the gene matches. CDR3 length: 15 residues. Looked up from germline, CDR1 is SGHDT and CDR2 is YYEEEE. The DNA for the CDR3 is TGTGCCAGCAGCTTGGAGGACAGGGGGTCGGGCGAGCAGTACTTC. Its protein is CASSLEDRGSGEQYF.

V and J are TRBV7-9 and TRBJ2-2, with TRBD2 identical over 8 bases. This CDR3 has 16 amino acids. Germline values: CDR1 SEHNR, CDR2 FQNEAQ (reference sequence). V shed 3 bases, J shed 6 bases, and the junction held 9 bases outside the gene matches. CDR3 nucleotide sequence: TGTGCCAGCAGCTTGGGTGTGACTAGCGCGTCCGGGGAGCTGTTTTTT. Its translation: CASSLGVTSASGELFF.

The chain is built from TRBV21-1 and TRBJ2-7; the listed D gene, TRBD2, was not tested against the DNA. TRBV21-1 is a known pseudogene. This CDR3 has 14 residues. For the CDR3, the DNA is TGTGCCAGCAGCGTCCGGGACTACGACTACGAGCAGTACTTC. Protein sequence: CASSVRDYDYEQYF.

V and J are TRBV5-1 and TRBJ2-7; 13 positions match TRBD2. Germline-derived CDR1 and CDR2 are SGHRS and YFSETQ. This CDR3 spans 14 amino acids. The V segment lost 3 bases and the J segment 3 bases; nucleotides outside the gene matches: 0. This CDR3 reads CASSWTSGSYEQYF. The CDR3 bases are TGCGCCAGCAGCTGGACTAGCGGGAGCTACGAGCAGTACTTC.

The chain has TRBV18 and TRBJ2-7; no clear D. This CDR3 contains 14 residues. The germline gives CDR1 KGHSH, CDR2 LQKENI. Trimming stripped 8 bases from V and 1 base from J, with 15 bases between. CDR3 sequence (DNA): TGTGCCAGCCGCTATTTTCAGTGGTCCTACGAGCAGTACTTC. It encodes CASRYFQWSYEQYF.

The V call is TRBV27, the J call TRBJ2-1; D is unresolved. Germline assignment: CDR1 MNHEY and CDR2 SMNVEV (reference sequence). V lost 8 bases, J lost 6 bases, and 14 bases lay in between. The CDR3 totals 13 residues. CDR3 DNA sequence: TGTGCCAGCTTTTGGCGACCGAGCAATGAGCAGTTCTTC. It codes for CASFWRPSNEQFF.

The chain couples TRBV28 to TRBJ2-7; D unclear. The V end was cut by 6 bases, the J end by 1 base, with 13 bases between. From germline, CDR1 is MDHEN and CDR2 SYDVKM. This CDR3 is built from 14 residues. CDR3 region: CASRPPTVSYEQYF. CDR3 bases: TGTGCCAGCAGGCCCCCGACGGTTTCCTACGAGCAGTACTTC.